This section outlines one T cell receptor beta chain sequence together with its context. The antigen remains unidentified. Assay execution took place at the deep level. Across several immunoSEQ plates, the genomic DNA of each subset was split evenly. Some clones are missing from TCRdb's copy, which holds only in-frame ones; the method was immunoSEQ multiplex PCR. Of roughly 2.1 million clones in the sample, about 93% are singletons; the top ten hold roughly 1.7%. Cells designated naive CD8 were CD45RO-negative and were positively selected for CCR7, with terminally differentiated effector memory CD45RA+ cells excluded. This specimen belongs to a study of shared clonotypes between healthy human individuals. In the study overall: Aged between 18 and 49, the donors were two women and a few men. Study results and limitations: It was the non-shared clonotypes that had lower generation probabilities than clonotypes shared by all four donors.

Specimen: naive CD8+ T cells from PBMCs. The sequence was collected from a young man in good health. Some clones in this sample may be carry-over from other donors' samples.

The CDR3 sequence is CASSSLDSRGKLFF. CDR3 nucleotide sequence: TGCGCCAGCAGTTCCCTCGACAGTAGGGGAAAACTGTTTTTT. The chain employs TRBV10-1 and TRBJ1-4; tentative D call: TRBD1 (5 bases). Trimming left V 5 bases short and J 10 bases short, with 17 bases between. The length of the CDR3 is 14 residues. Germline V gives CDR1 WNHNN, CDR2 SYGVQD (reference sequence).